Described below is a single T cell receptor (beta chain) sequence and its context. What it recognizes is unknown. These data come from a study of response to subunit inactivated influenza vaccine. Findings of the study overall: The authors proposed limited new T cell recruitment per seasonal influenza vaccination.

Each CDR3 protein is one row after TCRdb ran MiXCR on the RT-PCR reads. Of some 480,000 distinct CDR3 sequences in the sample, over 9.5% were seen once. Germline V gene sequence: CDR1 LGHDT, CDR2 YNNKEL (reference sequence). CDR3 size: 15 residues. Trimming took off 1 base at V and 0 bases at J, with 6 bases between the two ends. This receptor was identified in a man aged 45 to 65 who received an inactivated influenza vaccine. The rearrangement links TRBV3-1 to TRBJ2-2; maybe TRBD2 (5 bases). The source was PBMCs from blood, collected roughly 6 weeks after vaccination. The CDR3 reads CASSQAGTNTGELFF. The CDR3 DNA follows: TGTGCCAGCAGCCAAGCGGGAACGAACACCGGGGAGCTGTTTTTT. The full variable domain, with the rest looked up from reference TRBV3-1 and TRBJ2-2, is DTAVSQTPKYLVTQMGNDKSIKCEQNLGHDTMYWYKQDSKKFLKIMFSYNNKELIINETVPNRFSPKSPDKAHLNLHINSLELGDSAVYFCASSQAGTNTGELFFGEGSRLTVL.